This TCR beta chain comes out of a study of T cell responses to AZD1222 COVID-19 vaccine. TCRdb keeps only in-frame clones here, not all; method: immunoSEQ multiplex PCR. The sample has around 89,000 clones, 86% seen once. Study-level points and caveats: Spike-wide coverage was observed for vaccine-associated CD4 TCRs, with dominant responses at 160-218 and 743-854. Donors were mostly white British, more females; clonal diversity possibly underestimated.

On this clone itself: Its antigen is unknown.

The receptor was isolated from an adult in good health. The sample consisted of peripheral blood, taken on day 0 of AZD1222 vaccination.

CDR3 sequence: CASSLEDTQYF. The DNA of the CDR3 is TGTGCCAGCAGCTTGGAGGATACGCAGTATTTT. The gene calls are TRBV5-8 and TRBJ2-3, with no clear D. V gave up 0 bases and J gave up 6 bases, with 2 bases separating them. The CDR3 covers 11 residues. The germline CDR1 and CDR2 sequences are SGHTS and YDEGEE.